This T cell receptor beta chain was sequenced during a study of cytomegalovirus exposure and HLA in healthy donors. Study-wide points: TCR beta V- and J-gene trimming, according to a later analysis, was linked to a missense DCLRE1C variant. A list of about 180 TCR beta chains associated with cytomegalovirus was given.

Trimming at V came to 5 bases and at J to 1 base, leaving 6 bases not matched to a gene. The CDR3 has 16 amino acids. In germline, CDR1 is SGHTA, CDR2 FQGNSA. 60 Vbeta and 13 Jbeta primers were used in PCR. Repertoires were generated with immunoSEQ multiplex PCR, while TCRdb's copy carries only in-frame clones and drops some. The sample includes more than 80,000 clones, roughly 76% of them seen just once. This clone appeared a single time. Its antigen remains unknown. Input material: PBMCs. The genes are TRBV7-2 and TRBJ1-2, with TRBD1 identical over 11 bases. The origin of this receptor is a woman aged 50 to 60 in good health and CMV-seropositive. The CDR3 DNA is TGTGCCAGCAGCACACGGACAGGGGGCCTTAACTATGGCTACACCTTC. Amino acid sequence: CASSTRTGGLNYGYTF.